These T cell receptor beta chains were read from a single sample in a study of OX40 agonist ivuxolimab in advanced cancers. TCRdb's copy holds only in-frame clones and misses some; the assay was immunoSEQ multiplex PCR. The sample includes some 100,000 clones, 91% of them seen just once. The input for sequencing was CD4+ or CD8+ T cells sorted from blood, taken in a trial of the OX40 agonist ivuxolimab. The receptor set was obtained from an adult with an advanced solid tumor such as melanoma, head and neck, liver or kidney cancer. CDR3s include the opening cysteine and the closing phenylalanine or tryptophan. The D gene is left open where the match is weak. Not every row has a clone size; where given, it reads once, few, many or a size class.

TRBJ1-1 | . | . | TRBV10-2 | TGCGCCAGCAGACAGGGAATGACTGAAGCTTTCTTT | CASRQGMTEAFF
TRBJ1-1 | . | . | TRBV6-5 | TGTGCCAGCAAACGAGCGGATTACACTGAAGCTTTCTTT | CASKRADYTEAFF
TRBJ2-1 | TRBD2 | once | TRBV9 | TGTGCCAGCAGCGTAGCCGGCGCTAGCGGGAGCGTCCCGGGCAATGAGCAGTTCTTC | CASSVAGASGSVPGNEQFF
TRBJ2-3 | TRBD1 | once | TRBV5-1 | TGCGCCAGCAGCGAGACAGGGGGTATCTTAGAGAATACGCAGTATTTT | CASSETGGILENTQYF
TRBJ2-3 | TRBD1 | . | TRBV5-1 | TGCGCCAGCAGCTTGTGGGACAGGGTAGGAGATACGCAGTATTTT | CASSLWDRVGDTQYF
TRBJ1-3 | . | . | TRBV6-6 | TGTGCCAGCAGGCGACAGGAACCGTTCTCTGGAAACACCATATATTTT | CASRRQEPFSGNTIYF
TRBJ2-7 | . | . | TRBV28 | TGTGCCAGCAGGGGGACTTTCTACGAGCAGTACTTC | CASRGTFYEQYF
TRBJ1-2 | . | . | TRBV9 | TGTGCCAGCAGCGTTCAGGGAGGAAGCGCGAGCTACACCTTC | CASSVQGGSASYTF
TRBJ2-4 | TRBD2 | . | TRBV5-4 | TGTGCCAGCAGCGTACCGGGACTAGATATTAAAAACATTCAGTACTTC | CASSVPGLDIKNIQYF
TRBJ2-2 | . | . | TRBV14 | TGTGCCAGCAGCCAAGTATCTCGACAGGACACCGGGGAGCTGTTTTTT | CASSQVSRQDTGELFF
TRBJ2-7 | . | . | TRBV15 | TGTGCCACCAGCGCGGGACGAGGAGCCTACGAGCAGTACTTC | CATSAGRGAYEQYF
TRBJ1-5 | . | . | TRBV7-2 | TGTGCCAGCAGCTTAGCTTCCGGGATGGAAGCTCGCAGGGCCCTCAATCAGCCCCAGCATTTT | CASSLASGMEARRALNQPQHF
TRBJ1-5 | . | . | TRBV5-1 | TGCGCCAGCAGCTTGGGGCCGGGGGGCAATCAGCCCCAGCATTTT | CASSLGPGGNQPQHF
TRBJ1-3 | . | few | TRBV5-6 | TGTGCCAGCAGCTCCAAGAGGGGAAACACCATATATTTT | CASSSKRGNTIYF
TRBJ2-5 | . | . | TRBV5-1 | TGCGCCAGCAGCTTGGCCAGGCAGACCCAGTACTTC | CASSLARQTQYF
TRBJ2-3 | TRBD1 | . | TRBV9 | TGTGCCAGCAGCGCTACAGGGGGCCGCACAGATACGCAGTATTTT | CASSATGGRTDTQYF
TRBJ1-5 | . | . | TRBV4-3 | TGCGCCAGCAGCCAAGGGGATCGGATTCAGCCCCAGCATTTT | CASSQGDRIQPQHF
TRBJ1-2 | . | once | TRBV11-3 | TGTGCCAGCAGCTTTATATCGTCCCCGACAGACTGTCGGAGGGATGGCTACACCTTC | CASSFISSPTDCRRDGYTF
TRBJ1-2 | . | . | TRBV2 | TGTGCCACGAACAGGGTAGGCTATGGCTACACCTTC | CATNRVGYGYTF
TRBJ2-5 | . | . | TRBV28 | TGTGCCAGCAGTTCCCATACAGACAGAGAAGAGACCCAGTACTTC | CASSSHTDREETQYF
TRBJ2-7 | TRBD1 | . | TRBV4-3 | TGCGCCAGCAGCCAAGAGGGACAGGGGCTCTACGAGCAGTACTTC | CASSQEGQGLYEQYF
TRBJ2-7 | TRBD2 | . | TRBV18 | TGTGCCAGCTCAACCGGGACTAGCGGTTACGAGCAGTACTTC | CASSTGTSGYEQYF
TRBJ2-3 | TRBD1 | . | TRBV7-2 | TGTGCCAGCAGCTCCCGGGACAGGGGCGCAGATACGCAGTATTTT | CASSSRDRGADTQYF
TRBJ1-4 | TRBD1 | . | TRBV19 | TGTGCCAGTAGGCGGAACATCGGGACAGAAGATGAAAAACTGTTTTTT | CASRRNIGTEDEKLFF
TRBJ2-7 | . | . | TRBV11-2 | TGTGCCAGCAGCTTCGACAGTTTGTACGAGCAGTACTTC | CASSFDSLYEQYF
TRBJ1-3 | . | few | TRBV29-1 | TGCAGCGTTGGGGAGGGCCAACACTCTGGAAACACCATATATTTT | CSVGEGQHSGNTIYF
TRBJ1-3 | . | . | TRBV19 | TGTGCCAGTATACGTGGGCAGCGATACTCTGGAAACACCATATATTTT | CASIRGQRYSGNTIYF
TRBJ1-5 | . | . | TRBV6-6 | TGTGCCAGCAGTTATCGGATAAATCAGCCCCAGCATTTT | CASSYRINQPQHF
TRBJ2-3 | TRBD1 | . | TRBV5-1 | TGCGCCAGCAGCTTTACAGGGGGCGGCTATGACTTCTCAGATACGCAGTATTTT | CASSFTGGGYDFSDTQYF
TRBJ2-7 | TRBD2 | . | TRBV28 | TGTGCCAGCAGTTTTCGACTAGCTCCCGAGCAGTACTTC | CASSFRLAPEQYF
TRBJ2-1 | TRBD2 | . | TRBV5-1 | TGCGCCAGCAGTCTTAGCGGGAGCTCCTACAATGAGCAGTTCTTC | CASSLSGSSYNEQFF
TRBJ1-1 | . | . | TRBV18 | TGTGCCAGCTCACCCGACAGTATGAACACTGAAGCTTTCTTT | CASSPDSMNTEAFF
TRBJ2-1 | TRBD2 | . | TRBV7-9 | TGTGCCAGCAGCTCAGCGGGAGACCCCAGGTATTACAATGAGCAGTTCTTC | CASSSAGDPRYYNEQFF
TRBJ2-2 | . | . | TRBV7-8 | TGTGCCACCCCACCAACGGGGGGAGACAGGGTCACCGGGGAGCTGTTTTTT | CATPPTGGDRVTGELFF
TRBJ2-1 | TRBD2 | . | TRBV7-3 | TGTGCCAGCAGCCCAACCTGGACTAGCCGAGATGAGCAGTTCTTC | CASSPTWTSRDEQFF
TRBJ2-2 | . | . | TRBV5-4 | TGTGCCAGCAGCTTGGGTGGACAGCGGAACACCGGGGAGCTGTTTTTT | CASSLGGQRNTGELFF
TRBJ1-1 | . | . | TRBV5-1 | TGCGCCAGCAGCAGGTTTCGTGAAGCTTTCTTT | CASSRFREAFF
TRBJ1-2 | TRBD1 | . | TRBV11-3 | TGTGCCAGCAGCTTAATCGCCGGGACAGGGGGAGGCTATGGCTACACCTTC | CASSLIAGTGGGYGYTF
TRBJ2-3 | . | . | TRBV7-3 | TGTGCCAGCAGCTTGGGGGAGCGAGAGGCAGATACGCAGTATTTT | CASSLGEREADTQYF
TRBJ2-5 | TRBD1 | . | TRBV28 | TGTGCCAGCAGCCGGACGAAACGGGACAGATTCTTTCTAGAGACCCAGTACTTC | CASSRTKRDRFFLETQYF
TRBJ1-2 | . | . | TRBV4-3 | TGCGCCAGCAGCCAAGACGTCTCCTATGGCTACACCTTC | CASSQDVSYGYTF
TRBJ2-3 | TRBD1 | . | TRBV23-1 | TGCGCCAGCAGTCAAACTGTAGCAGGGGGCCTGAACAAGCCTAGCACAGATACGCAGTATTTT | CASSQTVAGGLNKPSTDTQYF
TRBJ2-7 | TRBD2 | . | TRBV4-1 | TGCGCCAGCAGCCTCGCCGGGACTAGCGGAAGCTCCTACGAGCAGTACTTC | CASSLAGTSGSSYEQYF
TRBJ2-3 | TRBD2 | . | TRBV19 | TGTGCCACCAGGGGACTAGCGGGAGTTCCAGATACGCAGTATTTT | CATRGLAGVPDTQYF
TRBJ1-1 | . | . | TRBV28 | TGTGCCAGCAGTTTCCAGGGAGGTGAAGCTTTCTTT | CASSFQGGEAFF
TRBJ1-5 | . | . | TRBV7-2 | TGTGCCAGCAGCTTAAGTACGGCCCAGCCCCAGCATTTT | CASSLSTAQPQHF
TRBJ2-7 | TRBD2 | . | TRBV19 | TGTGCCAGTAGCCTAGGACTAGCGGGCCCCTACGAGCAGTACTTC | CASSLGLAGPYEQYF
TRBJ2-2 | . | . | TRBV7-9 | TGTGCCAGCAGCCAAGGGTGGGGAACCGGGGAGCTGTTTTTT | CASSQGWGTGELFF
TRBJ1-4 | TRBD1 | . | TRBV6-5 | TGTGCCAGCAGGAGGGACAGGGTGCCGTTCGGTGAACTGTTTTTT | CASRRDRVPFGELFF
TRBJ2-7 | TRBD2 | . | TRBV6-5 | TGTGCCAGCAGGGGACTAGCGGACCATTACGAGCAGTACTTC | CASRGLADHYEQYF
TRBJ1-1 | . | . | TRBV14 | TGTGCCAGCAGCCAAGAGCAATTTTCAGTCCTACCACCCTCTGAAGCTTTCTTT | CASSQEQFSVLPPSEAFF
TRBJ1-5 | TRBD1 | . | TRBV7-9 | TGTGCCAGCAGCCGGGGACAGGGGGTTATTCAGCCCCAGCATTTT | CASSRGQGVIQPQHF
TRBJ2-5 | TRBD2 | . | TRBV7-2 | TGTGCCAGCATCCGTGCCGGGACTAGCGGGATCCAAGAGACCCAGTACTTC | CASIRAGTSGIQETQYF
TRBJ1-5 | . | . | TRBV19 | TGTGCCAGTAGTACCGCAGGGAGGGTGGTTCAGCCCCAGCATTTT | CASSTAGRVVQPQHF